This is a list of T cell receptor beta chains from one sample in a study of blood T cell repertoires in COVID-19. Repertoires were generated with immunoSEQ multiplex PCR, while TCRdb's copy carries only in-frame clones and drops some. The data show 180,000 or so clones, 80% to 90% seen once. Material: PBMCs or T cells enriched from blood (not recorded which). The receptor source for this set is a middle-aged woman with acute COVID-19. CDR3s include the opening cysteine and the closing phenylalanine or tryptophan.

TRBV5-4	CASSLDVRAYEQYF
TRBV7-9	CASSRQTGAGGADTQYF
TRBV19	CASSIMGTTGQTTYEQYF
TRBV3-1/TRBV3-2	CASSHKGIVSNQPQHF
TRBV7-3	CASSPKLAVSYNEQFF
TRBV2	CASGQGTYEQYF
TRBV5-1	CASTPGTEGETQYF
TRBV29-1	CSVVKSRTEAFF
TRBV4-3	CASSQDRDISTDTQYF
TRBV9	CASNAGGWNEKLFF
TRBV6-4	CASGVTSGSETQYF
TRBV3-1/TRBV3-2	CASSPTGKSFRGAKNIQYF
TRBV5-6	CASSLAVSGRGEQYF
TRBV6-1	CASSDQGQGATSPLHF
TRBV5-1	CASRTGTDTQYF
TRBV14	CASSPGQGPTYGYTF
TRBV4-1	CASSPTDRNYGYTF
TRBV9	CASSSRGGSDNSPLHF
TRBV5-8	CASSFGYNEQFF
TRBV12-5	CASGLQGDQPQHF
TRBV24-1	CATSDGTGGDQPQHF
TRBV4-1	CASRRSEGTSNYGYTF
TRBV27	CASSSPGLAGVDTQYF
TRBV5-8	CASSFGQGRVQVNTEAFF
TRBV6-2/TRBV6-3	CASSYSTRGQANTEAFF
TRBV5-1	CASSLDLAGEGNIQYF
TRBV27	CASSLRGGQPQHF
TRBV6-7	CARTNDREVSYNSPLHF
TRBV7-9	CASRGQGAHYGYTF
TRBV2	CASSGPGLAGYRSSYEQYF
TRBV14	CASSQTQGPTDTQYF
TRBV19	CASSTRGGTGDGYTF
TRBV9	CASSAGTGGPDGYGYTF
TRBV27	CASSPEGLAGVITDTQYF
TRBV2	CASSAVTGGGNEQFF
TRBV15	CATSRDLGQGGEQYF
TRBV5-1	CASSLEPSGSRRETQYF
TRBV23-1	CASNRAGSGRADFGHVTQYF
TRBV19	CASSIPGDNYGYTF
TRBV2	CASSRERRDQPQHF
TRBV9	CASRPGQGLRGVRRNTEAFF
TRBV9	CASSERGTGELFF
TRBV28	CASSPLLAGGKETQYF
TRBV7-9	CASSPRTNPYEQYF
TRBV28	CASSETGGRRTEAFF
TRBV30	CAWIGALTGSRAFF
TRBV19	CASSWGTPNQPQHF
TRBV15	CATSRRRALGQGSGNTIYF
TRBV30	CAWSFGTGRYTF
TRBV7-8	CASSLETGNTEAFF
TRBV5-1	CASSEEETGNEQFF
TRBV18	CASSPKSQGNFLDTEAFF